The 12 T cell receptor beta chains given below trace back to one sample, sequenced in a study of regulatory T cells in long-lasting Graves disease. Time point in this sample: persistent/refractory GD, antithyroid drugs over 5 years with positive TRAb. RNA extracted from PBMCs served as the sequencing template. Assembly of TCR beta libraries relied on iRepertoire HTBI primers together with Arm-PCR of CDR3 regions. Using its own MiXCR run on the multiplex PCR reads, TCRdb lists one record per CDR3 protein. The data contain around 460,000 distinct CDR3 sequences, 20% to 25% of them seen just once; the ten biggest clones take up under 15%. Sequencing used peripheral blood mononuclear cells (PBMCs), obtained when the disease was refractory, from a patient treated with antithyroid drugs. The receptor source for this set is a female donor with Graves disease.

This clonotype was seen at least ten times. Here the CDR3 reads CASRSEGGWVNTEAFF. CDR3 DNA sequence: TGTGCCAGCAGATCGGAGGGGGGGTGGGTGAACACTGAAGCTTTCTTT. The V and J genes are TRBV2 and TRBJ1-1; a possible D gene is TRBD1 (6 bases). Looked up from germline, CDR1 is SNHLY and CDR2 is FYNNEI. There are 16 residues in the CDR3. The V end was cut by 6 bases, the J end by 0 bases, with 17 bases between.

V gene TRBV24-1 combines with J gene TRBJ1-1; tentative D call: TRBD1 (6 bases). The V end lost 1 base, the J end lost 8 bases, and 10 bases lay between the germline ends. Germline CDR1 and CDR2: KGHDR and SFDVKD. There are 13 residues in the CDR3. The CDR3 region has the DNA TGTGCCACCAGTGATTTTACAGGGTGGGAAGCTTTCTTT. As protein: CATSDFTGWEAFF.

The chain joins TRBV20-1 to TRBJ1-2, with a weak D call TRBD1 (5 bases). V shed 1 base and J shed 5 bases, with 14 bases lying between them. Germline assignment: CDR1 DFQATT and CDR2 SNEGSKA (reference sequence). This CDR3 has 14 amino acids. The CDR3 DNA reads as TGCAGTGCTAGAGTCCGACAGCCCAGTTATGGCTACACCTTC. It yields the protein CSARVRQPSYGYTF.

The DNA for the CDR3 is TGTGCCAGCAGTTACGTAGTCAGCGGGGGGGCAGAGACCCAGTACTTC. Its protein product is CASSYVVSGGAETQYF. This rearrangement joins TRBV6-9 to TRBJ2-5; the match to TRBD2 covers 10 bases. Germline V lookup: CDR1 MNHGY, CDR2 SVAAGI. After removal of 3 bases from V and 4 bases from J, the junction contained 8 bases not matched to a gene. This CDR3 is 16 amino acids long.

This clonotype was counted ten times or more. This chain connects TRBV7-3 to TRBJ2-2; the D call may be TRBD1 or TRBD2 (6 bases each). Between the trimmed V and J ends, which lost 10 bases and 6 bases, there was a span of 15 bases. CDR3 length: 13 amino acids. Germline lookup yields CDR1 SGHTA and CDR2 FQGTGA. The CDR3 protein is CATSPRGAGELFF. For the CDR3, the DNA is TGTGCCACCTCCCCTAGGGGGGCCGGGGAGCTGTTTTTT.

This clonotype was counted ten times or more. This chain connects TRBV28 to TRBJ2-7; D gene ambiguous. V lost 3 bases and J lost 12, with 15 bases in between. Germline CDR1 reads MDHEN; CDR2 reads SYDVKM. The CDR3 spans 12 residues. This chain's CDR3 is CASSFPAGVRYF. The CDR3 DNA reads as TGTGCCAGCAGTTTTCCGGCTGGGGTGCGGTACTTC.

In its sample, this clonotype was seen a few times. The rearrangement links TRBV11-2 to TRBJ2-2; D remains unclear. The CDR3 sequence is 14 residues long. Germline V lookup: CDR1 SGHAT, CDR2 FQNNGV. Between the trimmed V and J ends, which lost 5 bases and 1 base, there was a span of 8 bases. The CDR3 reads CASSHSRNTGELFF. The CDR3 region has the DNA TGTGCCAGCAGCCACTCTAGGAACACCGGGGAGCTGTTTTTT.

Ten or more counts support this clonotype. The V call is TRBV28, the J call TRBJ2-6; tentatively, D is TRBD1 (5 bases). The germline CDR1 and CDR2 sequences are MDHEN and SYDVKM. The length of the CDR3 is 15 residues. The V gene lost 2 bases and the J gene lost 4 bases, with 9 bases spanning the gap. CDR3 amino acids: CASSLQGAGANVLTF. CDR3 DNA: TGTGCCAGCAGTTTACAGGGTGCGGGGGCCAACGTCCTGACTTTC.

The CDR3 loop reads CAISGTEYEQYF. DNA of the CDR3: TGTGCCATCAGTGGGACCGAGTACGAGCAGTACTTC. V and J are TRBV10-3 and TRBJ2-7; D gene uncertain. CDR3 size: 12 residues. V was cut by 4 bases and J by 4 bases, with 8 bases left in between. Germline V gene lookup returns CDR1 ENHRY and CDR2 SYGVKD.

This clonotype has at least ten counts. V and J are TRBV29-1 and TRBJ1-1; no reliable D call. V lost 4 bases and J 4 bases, leaving 7 bases between the germline ends. Germline V CDR1 and CDR2: SQVTM, ANQGSEA. The CDR3 runs 11 residues. The DNA for the CDR3 is TGCAGCGTTGTCTTAGGCACTGAAGCTTTCTTT. It codes for CSVVLGTEAFF.

This clonotype was counted at least ten times. The chain recombines TRBV27 with TRBJ1-5; D not resolved. The CDR3 runs to 13 residues. Trimming took off 2 bases at V and 4 bases at J, with 6 bases between the two ends. Germline lookup yields CDR1 MNHEY and CDR2 SMNVEV (reference sequence). CDR3 in amino acids: CASSLTRNQPQHF. DNA for the CDR3: TGTGCCAGCAGTTTAACGCGGAATCAGCCCCAGCATTTT.

The table lists this clonotype with a few counts. The chain is built from TRBV7-9 and TRBJ1-1, with D hard to call. The CDR3 consists of 13 residues. Trimming shortened V by 10 bases and J by 1 base, and 13 bases separated the two germline ends. Germline-derived CDR1 and CDR2 are SEHNR and FQNEAQ (reference sequence). The CDR3 loop reads CATERGSNTEAFF. The CDR3 DNA reads as TGTGCCACCGAAAGAGGGTCGAACACTGAAGCTTTCTTT.